The 10 T cell receptor beta chains listed next were all sequenced from one sample in a study of OX40 agonist ivuxolimab in advanced cancers. TCRdb's table, derived via immunoSEQ multiplex PCR, lists solely in-frame clones and lacks some. The sample contains over 100,000 clones, just over 90% of which appear only once. The starting material was CD4+ or CD8+ T cells sorted from blood, obtained in a trial of the OX40 agonist ivuxolimab. These receptors all come from an adult with an advanced solid tumor such as melanoma, head and neck, liver or kidney cancer.

V gene TRBV7-6 combines with J gene TRBJ2-7; tentative D call: TRBD2 (6 bases). Germline CDR1 SGHVS, CDR2 FNYEAQ. V lost 4 bases to trimming and J lost 2 bases, with 18 bases between them. The CDR3 length is 16 residues. The CDR3 is CASSSGRERSAYEQYF. DNA for the CDR3: TGTGCCAGCAGCTCAGGACGGGAGAGATCGGCCTACGAGCAGTACTTC.

This clone was counted between two and nine times. The chain joins TRBV27 to TRBJ2-1; possibly TRBD2 for D (7 bases). Trimming took off 0 bases at V and 3 bases at J, with 12 bases between the two ends. Per the germline V gene, CDR1 is MNHEY and CDR2 is SMNVEV (reference sequence). The CDR3 runs 16 residues. The CDR3 sequence: CASSLSRGGVYNEQFF. In DNA, the CDR3 is TGTGCCAGCAGTTTATCGAGGGGGGGGGTCTACAATGAGCAGTTCTTC.

The chain combines TRBV15 with TRBJ1-1; D not certain. The CDR3 spans 13 residues. The V gene lost 6 bases and the J gene lost 2 bases, with 10 bases spanning the gap. Germline CDR1 reads LNHNV; CDR2 reads YYDKDF (reference sequence). CDR3 DNA sequence: TGTGCCACCAGGAGTACAGTTAACACTGAAGCTTTCTTT. It specifies CATRSTVNTEAFF.

This clone has just one count. The chain uses TRBV15 and TRBJ1-1; D gene ambiguous. This CDR3 is 16 amino acids long. The V and J ends lost 5 bases and 1 base respectively, with 17 bases between them. CDR1 and CDR2 from the germline V gene are LNHNV and YYDKDF (reference sequence). The CDR3 region has the DNA TGTGCCACCAGCTCTCCAGCGGGCGGTCAGAACACTGAAGCTTTCTTT. Translated: CATSSPAGGQNTEAFF.

As DNA, the CDR3 is TGTGCCAGCAGTGGGGAAAGTTCCGGAACTAATGAAAAACTGTTTTTT. Protein: CASSGESSGTNEKLFF. The chain recombines TRBV2 with TRBJ1-4, with no clear D. In germline, CDR1 is SNHLY, CDR2 FYNNEI. V lost 4 bases to trimming and J lost 1 base, with 13 bases between them. The CDR3 is 16 residues long.

The genes are TRBV18 and TRBJ1-6; D is undetermined. V gave up 3 bases and J gave up 5 bases, with 11 bases separating them. Germline V gene sequence: CDR1 KGHSH, CDR2 LQKENI. CDR3 length: 15 amino acids. The CDR3 sequence is CASSPGQRDNSPLHF. The DNA for the CDR3 is TGTGCCAGCTCACCCGGTCAACGGGATAATTCACCCCTCCACTTT.

The chain uses TRBV6-5 and TRBJ2-7; no clear D. The CDR3 sequence is 9 residues long. CDR1 is MNHEY, CDR2 SVGAGI, per germline. Trimming cost V 9 bases and J 3 bases, with 3 bases left between them. CDR3: CARGYEQYF. The CDR3 nucleotides read TGTGCCAGGGGCTACGAGCAGTACTTC.

CDR3 amino acids: CASSQVASGAGLYNEQFF. Written as DNA, the CDR3 is TGCGCCAGCAGCCAAGTAGCTAGCGGGGCGGGCCTCTACAATGAGCAGTTCTTC. The V gene is TRBV4-1, the J gene TRBJ2-1; 9 positions match TRBD2. The CDR3 extends over 18 amino acids. V shed 1 base and J 3 bases; nucleotides not matched to a gene: 10. The germline CDR1 and CDR2 sequences are MGHRA and YSYEKL.

A note on this clone: Other DNA sequences in the sample encode the same CDR3. The V gene is TRBV7-9, the J gene TRBJ2-7, with D tentatively TRBD2 (6 bases). Germline assignment: CDR1 SEHNR and CDR2 FQNEAQ (reference sequence). Trimming stripped 5 bases from V and 1 base from J, with 12 bases between. The CDR3 extends over 14 amino acids. The CDR3 sequence: CASSLAGSSYEQYF. The CDR3 nucleotides are TGTGCCAGCAGCCTGGCGGGGAGTTCCTACGAGCAGTACTTC.

Of note for this clone: Germline and junction disagree at one end, which may indicate a read error. The rearrangement links TRBV6-5 to TRBJ1-1; 7 bases line up with TRBD1. The CDR3 runs to 12 residues. Germline V gene lookup returns CDR1 MNHEY and CDR2 SVGAGI. This CDR3 is CASSRQGLLWIF. As DNA, the CDR3 is TGTGCCAGCAGCCGACAGGGCCTCCTTTGGATCTTT.